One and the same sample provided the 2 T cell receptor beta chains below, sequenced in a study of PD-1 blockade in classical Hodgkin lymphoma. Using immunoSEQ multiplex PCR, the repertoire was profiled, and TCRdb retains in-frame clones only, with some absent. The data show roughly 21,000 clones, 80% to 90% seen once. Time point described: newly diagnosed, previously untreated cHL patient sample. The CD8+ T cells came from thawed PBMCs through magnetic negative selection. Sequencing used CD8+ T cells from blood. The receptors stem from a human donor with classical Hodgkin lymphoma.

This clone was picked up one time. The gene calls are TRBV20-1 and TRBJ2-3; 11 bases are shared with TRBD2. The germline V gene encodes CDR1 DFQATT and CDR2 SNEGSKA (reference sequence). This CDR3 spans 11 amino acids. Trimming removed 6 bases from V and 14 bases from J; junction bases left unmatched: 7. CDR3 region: CSAPLAGGSYF. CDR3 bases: TGCAGTGCACCCCTAGCGGGGGGTTCGTATTTT.

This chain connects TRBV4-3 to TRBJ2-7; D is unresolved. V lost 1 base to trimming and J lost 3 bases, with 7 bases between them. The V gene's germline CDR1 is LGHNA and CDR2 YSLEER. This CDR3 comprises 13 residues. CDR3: CASSQGANYEQYF. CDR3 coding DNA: TGCGCCAGCAGCCAAGGGGCGAACTACGAGCAGTACTTC.